This TCR beta chain was observed in a study of early T cells in non-severe SARS-CoV-2 infection. Study information: The input, bulk RNA from unsorted whole blood, was sequenced, and chains were unpaired.

Deletions cut 6 bases from V and 2 bases from J, with 5 bases between. Germline loops: CDR1 DFQATT, CDR2 SNEGSKA (reference sequence). This CDR3 is 11 amino acids long. General study findings and limits: VDJdb matching skewed toward anti-spike CD8 responses, missing private and CD4 specificities.

This clonotype was seen a handful of times. Its antigen remains unknown. In the library, individual cDNA molecules carried attached unique molecular identifiers. TCRdb passed the 5' RACE reads through MiXCR, listing each CDR3 protein once. The sample carries tens of thousands of distinct CDR3 sequences, over 10% recorded once. The chain couples TRBV20-1 to TRBJ1-3; D is undetermined. The source of this sequence is an adult who was a healthcare worker with PCR-confirmed SARS-CoV-2 infection or an uninfected control (not recorded which). Sequenced input: whole blood. This CDR3 is CSATAGNTIYF. For the CDR3, the DNA is TGCAGTGCCACAGCTGGAAACACCATATATTTT.